These 3 T cell receptor beta chains were sequenced from one sample in a study of blood T cell repertoires in COVID-19. Repertoires were generated with immunoSEQ multiplex PCR, while TCRdb's copy carries only in-frame clones and drops some. The sample carries roughly 34,000 clones, about 90% recorded once. The sequenced sample consisted of peripheral blood. These receptors were taken from a man aged 55 to 70 with active COVID-19.

This chain links TRBV30 with TRBJ2-7; 11 bases agree with TRBD2. The CDR3 has 13 amino acids. In germline, CDR1 is GTSNPN, CDR2 SVGIG (reference sequence). Unmatched junction bases numbered 8, after V lost 7 bases and J lost 6 bases. Here the CDR3 DNA reads TGTGCCTTCGATAGCGGGAGGGCGCGCGAGCAGTACTTC. It codes for CAFDSGRAREQYF.

The chain joins TRBV18 to TRBJ2-1; D ambiguous. Germline values: CDR1 KGHSH, CDR2 LQKENI. The CDR3 length is 14 residues. Trimming shortened V by 0 bases and J by 12 bases, and 15 bases separated the two germline ends. This CDR3 reads CASSPPPFPSRQFF. The CDR3, as DNA: TGTGCCAGCTCACCACCCCCGTTCCCCAGTCGGCAGTTCTTC.

The chain employs TRBV5-4 and TRBJ2-3, with D tentatively TRBD2 (5 bases). The germline V and J ends were trimmed by 4 bases and 0 bases, with 15 bases remaining between them. Germline V lookup: CDR1 SGHNT, CDR2 YYREEE (reference sequence). The CDR3 totals 16 residues. CDR3 sequence reads: CASSHTLATSTDTQYF. CDR3 nucleotides: TGTGCCAGCAGCCACACCCTAGCAACTAGCACAGATACGCAGTATTTT.